This T cell receptor (beta chain) was captured in a study of blood T cell repertoires in COVID-19. The overall study: Sample material is recorded as cDNA or gDNA derived from T cells, B-cell-depleted T cells, or PBMCs.

Germline V CDR1 and CDR2: MGHRA, YSYEKL. The V and J ends lost 4 bases and 8 bases respectively, with 17 bases between them. There are 14 residues in the CDR3. Authors' analysis steps: The assay estimated nucleated cells by amplifying reference gene primers. Method: immunoSEQ multiplex PCR; TCRdb's copy keeps in-frame clones and lacks some. D and trimming come from the DNA, and the V and J calls and clone size come from that table. Among under 150,000 clones listed, over 75% were seen once. This chain connects TRBV4-1 to TRBJ1-2; D might be TRBD1 (5 bases). The sample was peripheral blood. The clonotype was recovered from a man in his 70s with active COVID-19. CDR3 in amino acids: CASSPLQDSTGYTF. CDR3 in DNA: TGCGCCAGCAGCCCATTACAGGATTCCACCGGCTACACCTTC.